The clone carrying this T cell receptor (beta chain) occurred a few times. Its antigen remains unidentified. TCRdb passed the 5' RACE reads through MiXCR, listing each CDR3 protein once. The table lists about 38,000 distinct CDR3 sequences, approximately 4.6% of them singletons, with 15% to 20% in the top ten. The data were obtained in a study of early T cells in non-severe SARS-CoV-2 infection. The study, taken as a whole, reports: Clonotype matching in VDJdb favored anti-spike CD8 responses and did not capture private and CD4 specificities.

J lost 0 bases, V lost 1 base, and 5 bases had no gene match. The germline gives CDR1 LGHNA, CDR2 YNFKEQ. This CDR3 contains 16 residues. The V call is TRBV4-2, the J call TRBJ2-7; 8 nucleotides line up with TRBD2. Sequencing was done on a sample of whole blood. This sequence was found in an adult who was a healthcare worker with PCR-confirmed SARS-CoV-2 infection or an uninfected control (not recorded which). The CDR3: CASSQGGGLSSYEQYF. DNA for the CDR3: TGTGCCAGCAGCCAAGGCGGGGGGTTAAGCTCCTACGAGCAGTACTTC.